A selection of T cell receptor beta chains follows, all from one sample in a study of glioma-infiltrating T cells after dendritic cell vaccination. TCRdb's copy holds only in-frame clones and misses some; the assay was immunoSEQ multiplex PCR. The profile shows about 67,000 clones, 81% of them singletons. This material consisted of blood, taken before dendritic cell vaccination. Receptors originate from a human donor with glioblastoma. CDR3s leave out the opening cysteine and the closing phenylalanine or tryptophan.

v_call	j_call	cdr3_aa
TRBV12-5	TRBJ1-1	ASASLVKTEAF
TRBV27	TRBJ1-5	ASSLEGARHQPQH
TRBV16	TRBJ2-2	ASTQTGSGTGELF
TRBV6-1	TRBJ1-6	ASSDLRDRGLNSPLH
TRBV6-6	TRBJ2-1	ASSGPGQANQF
TRBV18	TRBJ2-1	ASSPVQNRGNYEQF
TRBV6-5	TRBJ1-1	ASSPPGEGEAF
TRBV7-2	TRBJ1-2	ASSLSDGGIYGYT
TRBV25-1	TRBJ1-2	ASSGGEGYGYT
TRBV30	TRBJ1-4	AWTPGKNEKLF
TRBV5-1	TRBJ2-2	ASSLVGSVAGELF
TRBV11-3	TRBJ2-1	ASSKTYYNEQF
TRBV7-8	TRBJ2-5	ASSPTGQETQY
TRBV25-1	TRBJ2-5	ASRKGAQETQY
TRBV15	TRBJ1-2	ATSRDRARGAHGYT
TRBV19	TRBJ1-5	ASSIRAESRLAVSNQPQH
TRBV29-1	TRBJ2-7	SVGPGSYEQY
TRBV5-1	TRBJ2-2	ASSSTGTNTGELF
TRBV6-5	TRBJ2-7	ASSSQRTGSYEQY
TRBV19	TRBJ1-5	ATAEDRGNQPQH
TRBV27	TRBJ1-6	ASSYRTGVVANSPLH
TRBV19	TRBJ2-7	ACKGRGRGSYDEQY
TRBV6-4	TRBJ2-1	ASSEGGGGNEQF
TRBV30	TRBJ1-1	AWSEQGYVNTEAF
TRBV4-2	TRBJ2-1	ASSQNLAGGPPNEQF
TRBV7-9	TRBJ1-1	ASSTRDRGIEAF
TRBV7-3	TRBJ2-1	ASSPGTGLGNEQF
TRBV30	TRBJ1-2	AWNKQGNYGYT
TRBV19	TRBJ2-3	ASSIEGLAGSTLRDTQY
TRBV5-4	TRBJ1-2	ASSLTGADGYT
TRBV6-6	TRBJ2-1	ASSPGAGGILNEQF
TRBV19	TRBJ2-1	ASSMGTGGNEQF
TRBV6-5	TRBJ1-2	ASSSGQIRDGYT
TRBV7-9	TRBJ1-4	ASSLPETGDEKLF
TRBV5-4	TRBJ1-1	ASSLGGAVTEAF